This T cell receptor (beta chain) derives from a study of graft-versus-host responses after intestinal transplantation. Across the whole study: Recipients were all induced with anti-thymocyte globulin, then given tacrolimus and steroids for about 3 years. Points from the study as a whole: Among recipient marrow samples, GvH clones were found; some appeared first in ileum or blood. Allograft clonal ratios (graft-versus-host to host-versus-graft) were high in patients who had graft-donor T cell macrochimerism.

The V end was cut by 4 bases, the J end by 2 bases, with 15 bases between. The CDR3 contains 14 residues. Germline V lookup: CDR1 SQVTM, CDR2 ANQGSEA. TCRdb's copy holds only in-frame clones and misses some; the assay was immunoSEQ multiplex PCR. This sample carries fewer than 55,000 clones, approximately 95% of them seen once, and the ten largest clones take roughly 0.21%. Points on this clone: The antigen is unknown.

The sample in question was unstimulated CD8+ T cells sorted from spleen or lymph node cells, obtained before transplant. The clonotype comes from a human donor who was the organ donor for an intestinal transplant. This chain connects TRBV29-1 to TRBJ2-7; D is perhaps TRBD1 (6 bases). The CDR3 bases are TGCAGCGTTGTAGGAAAGGGACACCCCTACGAGCAGTACTTC. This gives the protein CSVVGKGHPYEQYF.